This T cell receptor (beta chain) was recovered during a study of blood T cell repertoires in COVID-19. Study-wide background: Italy, Spain and the United States were the sources of the convalescent and acute COVID-19 samples. Sources were T cells, B-cell-depleted T cells, or PBMCs; the material itself was cDNA or gDNA.

The germline CDR1 and CDR2 sequences are LNHDA and SQIVND (reference sequence). CDR3 length: 14 residues. The V end was cut by 1 base, the J end by 5 bases, with 11 bases between. Seattle cases were enrolled at active infection and followed longitudinally. Per the original data handling: Quantification of nucleated cells was approximated via reference gene primer amplification. Data came from immunoSEQ multiplex PCR; TCRdb stores just in-frame clones and leaves some out. That table gives V, J and clone size, and the DNA gave D and trimming. This repertoire shows around 140,000 clones, around nine tenths found once; its top ten account for around 4.5%.

V and J are TRBV19 and TRBJ1-2; tentatively, D is TRBD1 (5 bases). This clonotype was sampled from a man aged 55 to 70 with COVID-19, enrolled during active disease. Sequenced: peripheral blood. In DNA, the CDR3 is TGTGCCAGTAGTATAGGGGACTCACGATATGGCTACACCTTC. The encoded protein is CASSIGDSRYGYTF.